Listed below are T cell receptor beta chains from one sample, sequenced in a study of blood T cell repertoires in COVID-19. The assay was immunoSEQ multiplex PCR, and TCRdb's table has in-frame clones only and misses some. The sample records fewer than 300,000 clones, around 89% being singletons. The material sequenced was PBMCs or T cells enriched from blood (not recorded which). Receptor source: a woman aged 40 to 55 with acute COVID-19. Each CDR3 is given with its conserved first and last residue. Each record gives: clone size, J gene, D gene, V gene, CDR3 DNA, CDR3 protein. The D gene is left open where the match is weak. A clone size is listed for some rows: how often the clone was seen (once, few, many), or a class if it is expanded.

- TRBJ2-7 TRBD2 TRBV3-1/TRBV3-2 TGTGCCAGCAGCCATCGAACCGAGCGGGAGGGGGAGCAGTACTTC CASSHRTEREGEQYF
- TRBJ1-1 TRBD1 TRBV10-3 TGTGCCATCAGTGAGTCGTCGGGACAGGCGACGAACACTGAAGCTTTCTTT CAISESSGQATNTEAFF
- TRBJ2-5 TRBD2 TRBV5-1 TGCGCCAGCAGCTTGGTAGCGGGACGGGAAGAGACCCAGTACTTC CASSLVAGREETQYF
- TRBJ1-2 TRBD1 TRBV11-2 TGTGCCAGCAGCTCCAGGGGGCCGTATGGCTACACCTTC CASSSRGPYGYTF
- TRBJ1-4 - TRBV28 TGTGCCAGCAGTTGGGGCCAGACAGGCCGTAATGAAAAACTGTTTTTT CASSWGQTGRNEKLFF
- TRBJ2-1 TRBD1 TRBV7-3 TGTGCCAGCAGCAACCCGGGACAGGGGGCTCAGGAGCAGTTCTTC CASSNPGQGAQEQFF
few TRBJ2-5 TRBD2 TRBV9 TGTGCCAGCAGCGAGGGACTAGCGGAGACTAAAGAGACCCAGTACTTC CASSEGLAETKETQYF
- TRBJ2-3 TRBD2 TRBV2 TGTGCCAGCAGTGTTTCGTTGAGGCTAGCGGGGGATACGCAGTATTTT CASSVSLRLAGDTQYF
- TRBJ2-5 TRBD1 TRBV24-1 TGTGCCACCAGTGCAGACAGGGGAATAGAGACCCAGTACTTC CATSADRGIETQYF
few TRBJ1-4 - TRBV5-8 TGTGCCAGCAGCGCGGACAGAAGACGAAAACTGTTTTTT CASSADRRRKLFF
few TRBJ2-1 TRBD1 TRBV11-3 TGTGCCAGCAAAAAAAGGACAGGCGGTGAGCAGTTCTTC CASKKRTGGEQFF
- TRBJ1-5 - TRBV2 TGTGCCAGCAGTCCACAGCCGGATCAGCCCCAGCATTTT CASSPQPDQPQHF
- TRBJ2-7 TRBD1 TRBV7-9 TGTGCCAGCAGCTTTGGCGGGACAGGGAACGAGCAGTACTTC CASSFGGTGNEQYF
- TRBJ2-5 TRBD2 TRBV2 TGTGCCCGAAGCGGGGCGGGGGGTCAAGAGACCCAGTACTTC CARSGAGGQETQYF
- TRBJ1-1 TRBD1 TRBV5-4 TGTGCCAGCAGCTCGCCGGGACAGGGGAACACTGAAGCTTTCTTT CASSSPGQGNTEAFF
- TRBJ1-1 - TRBV27 TGTGCCAGCAGTTTATCTGTAGGGGAGAACACTGAAGCTTTCTTT CASSLSVGENTEAFF
- TRBJ1-1 - TRBV29-1 TGCAGCGTTGGGCCCCGGGGGAGCATGAACACTGAAGCTTTCTTT CSVGPRGSMNTEAFF
once TRBJ2-3 TRBD1 TRBV6-1 TGTGCCAGCAGTGAAGAACTCGACAGGGGTGGTGGGAACACAGATACGCAGTATTTT CASSEELDRGGGNTDTQYF
- TRBJ1-2 - TRBV11-2 TGTGCCAGCAGCCCGCTTGGGGCGGGGGTATATGGCTACACCTTC CASSPLGAGVYGYTF
- TRBJ1-6 - TRBV4-3 TGCGCCAGCAGCCGTAGCCTACAGGGTAGCCCCCTCCACTTT CASSRSLQGSPLHF
few TRBJ1-4 - TRBV4-3 TGCGCCAGCAGCCAAGTATGGGCAGGGAACGAAAAACTGTTTTTT CASSQVWAGNEKLFF
- TRBJ1-2 TRBD1 TRBV7-8 TGTGCCAGCAGCTTAAACGATGGACAGGCGAACTATGGCTACACCTTC CASSLNDGQANYGYTF
few TRBJ2-2 TRBD1 TRBV15 TGTGCCACCAGCAGAGGGACAGGGTTCGATGGGGGGGAGCTGTTTTTT CATSRGTGFDGGELFF
- TRBJ2-1 - TRBV19 TGTGCCACGCGGGACAGTGGGGTGAAGGGTGAGCAGTTCTTC CATRDSGVKGEQFF